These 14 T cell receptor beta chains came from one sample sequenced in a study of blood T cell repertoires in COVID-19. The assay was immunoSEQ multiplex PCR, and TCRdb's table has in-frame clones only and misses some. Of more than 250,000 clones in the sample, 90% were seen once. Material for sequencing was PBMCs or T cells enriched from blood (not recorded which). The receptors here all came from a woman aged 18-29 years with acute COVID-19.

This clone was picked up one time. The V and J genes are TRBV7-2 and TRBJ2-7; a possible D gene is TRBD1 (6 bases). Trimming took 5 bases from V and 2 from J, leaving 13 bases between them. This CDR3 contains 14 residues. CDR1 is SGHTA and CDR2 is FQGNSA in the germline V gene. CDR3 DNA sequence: TGTGCCAGCAGCAAGGACAGACAGGCCTACGAGCAGTACTTC. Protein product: CASSKDRQAYEQYF.

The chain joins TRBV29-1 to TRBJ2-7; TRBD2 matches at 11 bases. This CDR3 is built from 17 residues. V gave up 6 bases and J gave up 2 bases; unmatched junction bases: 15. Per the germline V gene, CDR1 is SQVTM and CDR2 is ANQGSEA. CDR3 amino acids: CSVSRALPGLAAYEQYF. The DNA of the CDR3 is TGCAGCGTCAGTAGGGCCTTACCGGGACTAGCGGCCTACGAGCAGTACTTC.

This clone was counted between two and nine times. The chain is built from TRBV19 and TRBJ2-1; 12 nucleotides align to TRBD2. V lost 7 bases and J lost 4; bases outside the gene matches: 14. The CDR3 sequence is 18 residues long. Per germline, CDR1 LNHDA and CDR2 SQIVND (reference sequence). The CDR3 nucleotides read TGTGCCAGTATGGGGCTAGCGGGAGGGGATCGGTATTACAATGAGCAGTTCTTC. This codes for CASMGLAGGDRYYNEQFF.

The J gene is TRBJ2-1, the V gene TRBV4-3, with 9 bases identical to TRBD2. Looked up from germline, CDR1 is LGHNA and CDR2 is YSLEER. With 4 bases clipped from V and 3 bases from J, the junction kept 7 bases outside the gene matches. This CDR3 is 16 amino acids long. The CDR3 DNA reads TGCGCCAGCAGCCGAATCCTTAGCGGGAGCTACAATGAGCAGTTCTTC. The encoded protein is CASSRILSGSYNEQFF.

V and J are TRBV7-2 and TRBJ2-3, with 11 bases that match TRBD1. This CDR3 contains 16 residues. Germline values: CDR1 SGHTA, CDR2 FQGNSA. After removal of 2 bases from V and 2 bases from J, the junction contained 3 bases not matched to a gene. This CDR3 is CASSLRTGGFTDTQYF. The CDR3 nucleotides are TGTGCCAGCAGCTTAAGGACAGGGGGCTTCACAGATACGCAGTATTTT.

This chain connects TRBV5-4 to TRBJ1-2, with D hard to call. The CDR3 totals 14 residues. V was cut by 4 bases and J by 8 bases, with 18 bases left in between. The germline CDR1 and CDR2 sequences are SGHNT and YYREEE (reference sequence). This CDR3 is CASSVGITLRGYTF. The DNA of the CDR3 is TGTGCCAGCAGCGTGGGCATAACGTTGAGAGGCTACACCTTC.

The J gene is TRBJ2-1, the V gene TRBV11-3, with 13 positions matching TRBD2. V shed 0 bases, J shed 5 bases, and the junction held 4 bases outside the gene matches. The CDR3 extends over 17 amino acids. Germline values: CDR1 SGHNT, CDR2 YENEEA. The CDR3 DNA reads TGTGCCAGCAGCTTAGATTGGGGGACTAGCGGGAACAATGAGCAGTTCTTC. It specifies CASSLDWGTSGNNEQFF.

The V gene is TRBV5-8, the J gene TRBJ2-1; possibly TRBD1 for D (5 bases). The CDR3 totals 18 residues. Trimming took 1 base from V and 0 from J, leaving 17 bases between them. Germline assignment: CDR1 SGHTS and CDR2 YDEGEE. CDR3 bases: TGTGCCAGCAGCTTGTTGGGTCAGGGCGAGAGCTCCTACAATGAGCAGTTCTTC. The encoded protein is CASSLLGQGESSYNEQFF.

CDR3 nucleotides: TGTGCCTGGAGTGTAGGAGGAAATTCACCCCTCCACTTT. It encodes CAWSVGGNSPLHF. The V call is TRBV30, the J call TRBJ1-6; D not resolved. Trimming left V 0 bases short and J 7 bases short, with 7 bases between. The CDR3 is made up of 13 amino acids. Per germline, CDR1 GTSNPN and CDR2 SVGIG (reference sequence).

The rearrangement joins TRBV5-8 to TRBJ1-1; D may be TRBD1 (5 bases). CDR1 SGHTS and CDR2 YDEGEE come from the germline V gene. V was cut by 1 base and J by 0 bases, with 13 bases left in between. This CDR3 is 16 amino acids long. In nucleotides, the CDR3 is TGTGCCAGCAGCTTGATGACAGTGTCCATGAACACTGAAGCTTTCTTT. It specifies CASSLMTVSMNTEAFF.

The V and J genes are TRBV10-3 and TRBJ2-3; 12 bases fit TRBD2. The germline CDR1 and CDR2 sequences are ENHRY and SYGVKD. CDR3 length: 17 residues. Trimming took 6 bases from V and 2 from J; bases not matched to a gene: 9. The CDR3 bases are TGTGCCATCAGGACTAGCGGGAGATTAAGCACCACAGATACGCAGTATTTT. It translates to CAIRTSGRLSTTDTQYF.

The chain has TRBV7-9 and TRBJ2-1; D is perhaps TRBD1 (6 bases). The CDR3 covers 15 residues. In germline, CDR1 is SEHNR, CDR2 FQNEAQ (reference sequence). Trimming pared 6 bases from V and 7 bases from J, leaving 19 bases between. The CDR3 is CASSQPGEGRNEQFF. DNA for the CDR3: TGTGCCAGCAGTCAACCAGGGGAAGGGCGAAATGAGCAGTTCTTC.

The CDR3: CASSARTGYNTEAFF. CDR3 in DNA: TGTGCCAGCAGCGCCCGGACAGGGTACAACACTGAAGCTTTCTTT. This chain joins TRBV9 and TRBJ1-1, with 8 bases aligning to TRBD1. CDR1 is SGDLS and CDR2 is YYNGEE in the germline V gene. V lost 3 bases and J lost 2; bases outside the gene matches: 6. This CDR3 has 15 residues.

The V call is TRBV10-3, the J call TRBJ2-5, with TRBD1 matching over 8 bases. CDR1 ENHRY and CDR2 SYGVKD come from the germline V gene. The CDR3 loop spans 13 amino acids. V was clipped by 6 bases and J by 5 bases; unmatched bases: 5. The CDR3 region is CAIRGQAGETQYF. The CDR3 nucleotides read TGTGCCATCAGGGGACAGGCAGGGGAGACCCAGTACTTC.